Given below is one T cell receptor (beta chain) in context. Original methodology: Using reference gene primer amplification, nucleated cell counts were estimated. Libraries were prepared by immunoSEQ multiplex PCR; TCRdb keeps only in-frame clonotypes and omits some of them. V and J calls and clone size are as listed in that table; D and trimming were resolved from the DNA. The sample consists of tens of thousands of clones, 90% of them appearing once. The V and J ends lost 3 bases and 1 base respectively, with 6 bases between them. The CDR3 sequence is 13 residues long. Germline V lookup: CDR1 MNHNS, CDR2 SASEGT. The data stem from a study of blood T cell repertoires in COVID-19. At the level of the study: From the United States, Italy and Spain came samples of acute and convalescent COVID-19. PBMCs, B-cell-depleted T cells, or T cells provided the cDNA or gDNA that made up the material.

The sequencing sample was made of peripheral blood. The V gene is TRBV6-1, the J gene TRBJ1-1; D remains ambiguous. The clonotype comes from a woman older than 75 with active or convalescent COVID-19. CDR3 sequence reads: CASSDRQNTEAFF. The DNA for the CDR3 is TGTGCCAGCAGTGATAGACAGAACACTGAAGCTTTCTTT.